The T cell receptor (beta chain) described here comes from a study of Graves' ophthalmopathy and Graves' hyperthyroidism. RNA transcripts were the template, and TCR beta CDR3 regions were amplified from them. A first-round RT-PCR used HTBI primers, followed by a second-round multiplex PCR. MiXCR, run by TCRdb on the multiplex PCR reads, gives a single entry per CDR3 protein. The data show roughly 410,000 distinct CDR3 sequences, 15% seen once. Overall study findings and caveats: Ophthalmopathy was separated from stable hyperthyroidism by a 13-signature model with roughly 91% sensitivity and approximately 79% specificity.

This clonotype was counted a few times. Its antigen remains unknown. This CDR3 contains 14 residues. The ends were cut back, 4 bases at V and 0 bases at J, with 11 bases in the middle. CDR1 is SGDLS, CDR2 YYNGEE, per germline. Sequenced: peripheral blood. The TCR sequence derives from a young woman with stable Graves' hyperthyroidism. The rearrangement uses TRBV9 and TRBJ2-7; TRBD2 is a possible D gene (5 bases). Here the CDR3 reads CASSKRAFSYEQYF. For the CDR3, the DNA is TGTGCCAGCAGCAAGAGGGCCTTCTCCTACGAGCAGTACTTC. The full variable domain, completed using reference TRBV9 and TRBJ2-7, is DSGVTQTPKHLITATGQRVTLRCSPRSGDLSVYWYQQSLDQGLQFLIQYYNGEERAKGNILERFSAQQFPDLHSELNLSSLELGDSALYFCASSKRAFSYEQYFGPGTRLTVT.